Listed below are T cell receptor beta chains from one sample, sequenced in a study of cytomegalovirus exposure and HLA in healthy donors. The repertoire was sequenced with immunoSEQ multiplex PCR; TCRdb's copy has only in-frame clones and lacks some. This sample contains about 140,000 clones. Sequencing was done on a sample of PBMCs. These receptors were obtained from a woman aged 18 to 35 in good health and CMV-seronegative. The CDR3 runs from the conserved cysteine through the conserved F or W. D genes are given only for firm matches.

v_gene: TRBV29-1
d_gene: NA
j_gene: TRBJ2-5
CDR3aa: CSVEDRPAGTQYF
CDR3nt: TGCAGCGTTGAAGATCGACCAGCAGGGACCCAGTACTTC

v_gene: TRBV2
d_gene: TRBD2
j_gene: TRBJ2-1
CDR3aa: CASSRLAREGFF
CDR3nt: TGTGCCAGCAGCCGACTAGCCCGAGAGGGGTTCTTC

v_gene: TRBV30
d_gene: NA
j_gene: TRBJ1-1
CDR3aa: CAWRITMNTEAFF
CDR3nt: TGTGCCTGGAGAATTACTATGAACACTGAAGCTTTCTTT

v_gene: TRBV7-8
d_gene: TRBD1
j_gene: TRBJ2-4
CDR3aa: CASSLFLWDRGGIIKNIQYF
CDR3nt: TGTGCCAGCAGCTTATTTTTATGGGACAGGGGTGGGATAATAAAAAACATTCAGTACTTC

v_gene: TRBV4-1
d_gene: NA
j_gene: TRBJ2-1
CDR3aa: CASSQDSDLGYNEQFF
CDR3nt: TGCGCCAGCAGCCAAGATTCCGATCTCGGCTACAATGAGCAGTTCTTC

v_gene: TRBV5-4
d_gene: NA
j_gene: TRBJ2-3
CDR3aa: CASSSERGTDTQYF
CDR3nt: TGTGCCAGCAGTTCCGAGCGGGGCACAGATACGCAGTATTTT

v_gene: TRBV21-1
d_gene: NA
j_gene: TRBJ2-7
CDR3aa: CASSDRTEVYEQCF
CDR3nt: TGTGCCAGCAGCGACAGGACAGAGGTCTACGAGCAGTGCTTC

v_gene: TRBV7-9
d_gene: NA
j_gene: TRBJ1-2
CDR3aa: CASSPRQNYGYTF
CDR3nt: TGTGCCAGCAGCCCCCGACAGAACTATGGCTACACCTTC

v_gene: TRBV6-5
d_gene: NA
j_gene: TRBJ2-6
CDR3aa: CASSNSGANVLTF
CDR3nt: TGTGCCAGCAGCAACTCTGGGGCCAACGTCCTGACTTTC

v_gene: TRBV13
d_gene: TRBD1
j_gene: TRBJ1-1
CDR3aa: CASRIRGPDRVGEAFF
CDR3nt: TGTGCCAGCAGGATAAGAGGCCCTGACAGGGTGGGTGAAGCTTTCTTT

v_gene: TRBV28
d_gene: TRBD2
j_gene: TRBJ2-3
CDR3aa: CASSLGLTSGSADTQYF
CDR3nt: TGTGCCAGCAGTCTGGGGCTGACTAGCGGGAGTGCAGATACGCAGTATTTT

v_gene: TRBV9
d_gene: NA
j_gene: TRBJ1-2
CDR3aa: CASSVAGQGSGYTF
CDR3nt: TGTGCCAGCAGCGTAGCTGGGCAGGGGTCTGGCTACACCTTC

v_gene: TRBV4-1
d_gene: TRBD1
j_gene: TRBJ2-5
CDR3aa: CASSRQGTGGETQYF
CDR3nt: TGCGCCAGCAGCCGGCAGGGCACAGGGGGAGAGACCCAGTACTTC

v_gene: TRBV5-4
d_gene: TRBD2
j_gene: TRBJ2-3
CDR3aa: CASSLTSGVSHTQYF
CDR3nt: TGTGCCAGCAGCTTGACTAGCGGGGTATCCCATACGCAGTATTTT

v_gene: TRBV5-6
d_gene: NA
j_gene: TRBJ2-3
CDR3aa: CASSRTRTTGRSSTDTQYF
CDR3nt: TGTGCCAGCAGCCGCACTCGGACGACAGGCCGGAGTAGCACAGATACGCAGTATTTT

v_gene: TRBV7-2
d_gene: NA
j_gene: TRBJ1-1
CDR3aa: CASSYLRGQNTEAFF
CDR3nt: TGTGCCAGCAGCTATCTGAGGGGACAGAACACTGAAGCTTTCTTT

v_gene: TRBV6-5
d_gene: NA
j_gene: TRBJ1-1
CDR3aa: CASSFRSLGTEAFF
CDR3nt: TGTGCCAGCAGTTTCCGGTCCCTTGGCACTGAAGCTTTCTTT

v_gene: TRBV5-1
d_gene: NA
j_gene: TRBJ2-7
CDR3aa: CASSLVGDSYEQYF
CDR3nt: TGCGCCAGCAGCTTGGTAGGGGACTCCTACGAGCAGTACTTC

v_gene: TRBV11-2
d_gene: NA
j_gene: TRBJ2-1
CDR3aa: CASSLQGLQFF
CDR3nt: TGTGCCAGCAGCCTTCAGGGGCTGCAGTTCTTC

v_gene: TRBV7-2
d_gene: TRBD2
j_gene: TRBJ2-2
CDR3aa: CASNQLAGVAGELFF
CDR3nt: TGTGCCAGCAATCAACTAGCGGGAGTTGCCGGGGAGCTGTTTTTT

v_gene: TRBV9
d_gene: TRBD2
j_gene: TRBJ2-3
CDR3aa: CASSVAWRESTDTQYF
CDR3nt: TGTGCCAGCAGCGTAGCTTGGCGGGAGAGCACAGATACGCAGTATTTT

v_gene: TRBV5-6
d_gene: NA
j_gene: TRBJ1-1
CDR3aa: CASSGGGRANTEAFF
CDR3nt: TGTGCCAGCAGCGGGGGGGGACGGGCGAACACTGAAGCTTTCTTT

v_gene: TRBV5-6
d_gene: TRBD1
j_gene: TRBJ2-1
CDR3aa: CASSFGPGTGFYNEQFF
CDR3nt: TGTGCCAGCAGCTTTGGACCGGGGACAGGGTTCTACAATGAGCAGTTCTTC

v_gene: TRBV7-6
d_gene: TRBD1
j_gene: TRBJ2-1
CDR3aa: CASSPDRSSYNEQFF
CDR3nt: TGTGCCAGCAGCCCGGACAGGAGCTCCTACAATGAGCAGTTCTTC